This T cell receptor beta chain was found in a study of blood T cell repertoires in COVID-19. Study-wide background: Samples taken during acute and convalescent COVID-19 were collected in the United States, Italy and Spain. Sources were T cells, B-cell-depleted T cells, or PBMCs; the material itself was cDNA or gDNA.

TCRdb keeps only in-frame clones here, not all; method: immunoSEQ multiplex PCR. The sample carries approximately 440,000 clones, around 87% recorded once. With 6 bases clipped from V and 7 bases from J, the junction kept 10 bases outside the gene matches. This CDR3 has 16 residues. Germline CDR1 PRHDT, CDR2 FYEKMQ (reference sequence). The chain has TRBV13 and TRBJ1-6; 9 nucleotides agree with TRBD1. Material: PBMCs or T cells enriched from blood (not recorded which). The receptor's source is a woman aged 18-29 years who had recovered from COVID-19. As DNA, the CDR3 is TGTGCCAGCAGTTTGGACAGGGGCGACAGCAATTCACCCCTCCACTTT. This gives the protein CASSLDRGDSNSPLHF.